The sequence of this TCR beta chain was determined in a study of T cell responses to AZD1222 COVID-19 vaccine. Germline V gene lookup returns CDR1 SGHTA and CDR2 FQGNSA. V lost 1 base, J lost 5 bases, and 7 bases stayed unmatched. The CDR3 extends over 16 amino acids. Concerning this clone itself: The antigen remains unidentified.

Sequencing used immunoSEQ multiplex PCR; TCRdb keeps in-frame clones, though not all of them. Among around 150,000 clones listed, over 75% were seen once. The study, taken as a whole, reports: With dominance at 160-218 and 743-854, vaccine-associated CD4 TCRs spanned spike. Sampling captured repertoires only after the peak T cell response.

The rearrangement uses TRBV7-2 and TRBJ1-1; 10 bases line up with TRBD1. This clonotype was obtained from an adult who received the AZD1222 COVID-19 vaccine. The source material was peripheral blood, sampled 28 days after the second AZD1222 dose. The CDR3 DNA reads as TGTGCCAGCAGCTTAGGGTGGACAGGGGGTGGAACTGAAGCTTTCTTT. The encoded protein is CASSLGWTGGGTEAFF.